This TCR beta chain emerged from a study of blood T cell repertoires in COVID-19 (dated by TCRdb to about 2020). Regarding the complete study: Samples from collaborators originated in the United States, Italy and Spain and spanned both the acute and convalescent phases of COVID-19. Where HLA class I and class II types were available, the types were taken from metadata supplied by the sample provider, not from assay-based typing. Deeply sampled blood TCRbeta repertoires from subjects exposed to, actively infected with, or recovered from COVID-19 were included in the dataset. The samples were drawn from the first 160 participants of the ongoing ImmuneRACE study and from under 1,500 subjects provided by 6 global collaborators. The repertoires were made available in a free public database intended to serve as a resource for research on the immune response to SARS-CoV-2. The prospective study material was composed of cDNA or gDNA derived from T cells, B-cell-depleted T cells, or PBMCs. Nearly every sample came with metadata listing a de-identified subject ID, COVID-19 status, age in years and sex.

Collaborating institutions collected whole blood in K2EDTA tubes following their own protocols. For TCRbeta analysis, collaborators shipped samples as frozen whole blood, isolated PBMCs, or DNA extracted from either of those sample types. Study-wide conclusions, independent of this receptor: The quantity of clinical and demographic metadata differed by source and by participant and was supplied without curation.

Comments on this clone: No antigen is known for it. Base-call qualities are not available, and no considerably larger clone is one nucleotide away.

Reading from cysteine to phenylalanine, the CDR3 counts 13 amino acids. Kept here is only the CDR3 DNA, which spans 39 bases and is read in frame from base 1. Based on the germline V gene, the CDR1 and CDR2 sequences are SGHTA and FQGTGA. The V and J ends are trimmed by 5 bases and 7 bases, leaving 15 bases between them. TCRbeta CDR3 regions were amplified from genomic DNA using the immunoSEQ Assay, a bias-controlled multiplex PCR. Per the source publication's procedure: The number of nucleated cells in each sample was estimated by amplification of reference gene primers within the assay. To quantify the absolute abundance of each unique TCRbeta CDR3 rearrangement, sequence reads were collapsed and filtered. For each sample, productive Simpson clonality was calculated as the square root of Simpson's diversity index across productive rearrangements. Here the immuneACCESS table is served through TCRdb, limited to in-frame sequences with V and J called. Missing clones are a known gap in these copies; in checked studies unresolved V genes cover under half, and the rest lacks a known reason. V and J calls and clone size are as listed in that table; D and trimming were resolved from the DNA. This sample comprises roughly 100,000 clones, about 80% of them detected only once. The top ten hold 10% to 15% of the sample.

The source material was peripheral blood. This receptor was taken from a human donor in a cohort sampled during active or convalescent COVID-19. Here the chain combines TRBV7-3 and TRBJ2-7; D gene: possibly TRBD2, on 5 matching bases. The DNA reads TGTGCCAGCAGCCGGACTTACCTAGAAGAGCAGTACTTC. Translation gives CASSRTYLEEQYF. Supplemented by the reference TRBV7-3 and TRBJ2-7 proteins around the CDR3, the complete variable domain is GAGVSQTPSNKVTEKGKYVELRCDPISGHTALYWYRQSLGQGPEFLIYFQGTGAADDSGLPNDRFFAVRPEGSVSTLKIQRTERGDSAVYLCASSRTYLEEQYFGPGTRLTVT.